This TCR beta chain was sequenced for a study of Graves' ophthalmopathy and Graves' hyperthyroidism. About the study: Untreated patients at initial diagnosis provided peripheral blood. Findings and caveats of the study: The blood repertoire also included most expanded thyroid clonotypes above 0.001 frequency.

RNA transcripts were the source from which TCR beta CDR3 regions were amplified. RT-PCR in the first round used HTBI primers; a second-round multiplex PCR followed. Each CDR3 protein gets one entry after TCRdb re-called the multiplex PCR reads with MiXCR. Seen here are hundreds of thousands of distinct CDR3 sequences, under 50% observed once, and the top ten hold 3% to 4%. No donor had other autoimmune disease, uncontrolled infection, pregnancy or lactation. CDR3 length equals 15 residues. V lost 3 bases, J lost 7 bases, and 11 bases stayed unmatched. CDR1 LNHNV and CDR2 YYDKDF come from the germline V gene (reference sequence). Many counts were recorded for this clonotype. What it recognizes is unknown.

This sequence joins TRBV15 and TRBJ1-2; TRBD1 matches at 7 bases. The sample consisted of peripheral blood. The clonotype comes from an adult man with Graves' ophthalmopathy. The CDR3 DNA reads as TGTGCCACCAGCAGGCCGGGACAGCCTATTTCTGGCTACACCTTC. Translation: CATSRPGQPISGYTF.